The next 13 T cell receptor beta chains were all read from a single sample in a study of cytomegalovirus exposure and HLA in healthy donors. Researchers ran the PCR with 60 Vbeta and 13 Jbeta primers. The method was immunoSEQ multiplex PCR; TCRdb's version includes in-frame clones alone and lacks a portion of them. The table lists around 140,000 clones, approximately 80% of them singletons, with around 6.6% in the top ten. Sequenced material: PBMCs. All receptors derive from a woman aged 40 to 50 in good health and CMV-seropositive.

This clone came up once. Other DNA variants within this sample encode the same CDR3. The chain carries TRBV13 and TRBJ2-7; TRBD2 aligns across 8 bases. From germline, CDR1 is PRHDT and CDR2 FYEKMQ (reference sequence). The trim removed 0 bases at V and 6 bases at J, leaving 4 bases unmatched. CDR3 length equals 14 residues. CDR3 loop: CASSLGAGVGEQYF. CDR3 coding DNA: TGTGCCAGCAGCTTAGGAGCGGGAGTGGGCGAGCAGTACTTC.

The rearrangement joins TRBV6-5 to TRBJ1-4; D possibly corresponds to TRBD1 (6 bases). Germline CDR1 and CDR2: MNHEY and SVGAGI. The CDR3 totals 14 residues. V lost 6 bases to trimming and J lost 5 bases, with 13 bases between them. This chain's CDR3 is CASRRGDRNEKLFF. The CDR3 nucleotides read TGTGCCAGCAGGAGGGGCGACAGGAATGAAAAACTGTTTTTT.

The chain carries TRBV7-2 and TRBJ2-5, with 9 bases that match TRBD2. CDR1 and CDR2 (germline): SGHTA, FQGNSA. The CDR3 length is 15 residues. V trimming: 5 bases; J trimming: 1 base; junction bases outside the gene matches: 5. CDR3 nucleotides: TGTGCCAGCAGCATCTGGACTAGCGTCCAAGAGACCCAGTACTTC. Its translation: CASSIWTSVQETQYF. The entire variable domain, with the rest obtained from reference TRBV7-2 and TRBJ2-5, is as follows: GAGVSQSPSNKVTEKGKDVELRCDPISGHTALYWYRQSLGQGLEFLIYFQGNSAPDKSGLPSDRFSAERTGGSVSTLTIQRTQQEDSAVYLCASSIWTSVQETQYFGPGTRLLVL.

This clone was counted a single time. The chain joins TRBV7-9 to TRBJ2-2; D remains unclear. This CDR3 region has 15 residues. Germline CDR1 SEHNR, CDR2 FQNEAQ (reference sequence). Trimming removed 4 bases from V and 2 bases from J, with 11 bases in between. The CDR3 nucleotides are TGTGCCAGCAGCTCCTATCGACTTAACACCGGGGAGCTGTTTTTT. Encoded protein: CASSSYRLNTGELFF. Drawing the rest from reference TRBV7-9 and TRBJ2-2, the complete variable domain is DTGVSQNPRHKITKRGQNVTFRCDPISEHNRLYWYRQTLGQGPEFLTYFQNEAQLEKSRLLSDRFSAERPKGSFSTLEIQRTEQGDSAMYLCASSSYRLNTGELFFGEGSRLTVL.

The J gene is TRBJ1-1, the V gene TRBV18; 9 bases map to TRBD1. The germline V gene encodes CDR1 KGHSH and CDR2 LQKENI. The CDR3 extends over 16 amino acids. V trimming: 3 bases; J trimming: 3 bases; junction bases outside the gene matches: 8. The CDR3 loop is CASSPFRDREHTEAFF. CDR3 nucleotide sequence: TGTGCCAGCTCACCTTTTAGGGACAGGGAGCACACTGAAGCTTTCTTT.

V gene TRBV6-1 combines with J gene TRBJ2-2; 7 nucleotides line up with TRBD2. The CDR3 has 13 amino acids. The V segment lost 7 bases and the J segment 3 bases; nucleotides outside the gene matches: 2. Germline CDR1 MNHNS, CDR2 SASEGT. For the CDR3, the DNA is TGTGCCAGCACAGCGGGGTACACCGGGGAGCTGTTTTTT. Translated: CASTAGYTGELFF.

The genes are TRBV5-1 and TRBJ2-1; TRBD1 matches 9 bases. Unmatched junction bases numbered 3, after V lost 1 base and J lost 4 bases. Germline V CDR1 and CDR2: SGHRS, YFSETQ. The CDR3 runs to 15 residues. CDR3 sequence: CASSLWDRAYNEQFF. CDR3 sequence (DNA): TGCGCCAGCAGCTTGTGGGACAGGGCGTACAATGAGCAGTTCTTC.

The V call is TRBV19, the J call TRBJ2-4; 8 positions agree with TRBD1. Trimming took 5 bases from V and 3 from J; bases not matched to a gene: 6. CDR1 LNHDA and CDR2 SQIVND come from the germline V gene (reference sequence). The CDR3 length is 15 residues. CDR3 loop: CASSPGGYGKNIQYF. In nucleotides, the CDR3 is TGTGCCAGTAGTCCAGGGGGCTATGGCAAAAACATTCAGTACTTC.

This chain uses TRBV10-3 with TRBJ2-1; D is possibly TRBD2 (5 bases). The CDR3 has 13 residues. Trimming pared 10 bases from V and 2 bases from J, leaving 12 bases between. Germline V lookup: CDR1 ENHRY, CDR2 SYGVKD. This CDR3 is CATVEDPYNEQFF. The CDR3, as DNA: TGTGCCACCGTGGAGGATCCCTACAATGAGCAGTTCTTC.

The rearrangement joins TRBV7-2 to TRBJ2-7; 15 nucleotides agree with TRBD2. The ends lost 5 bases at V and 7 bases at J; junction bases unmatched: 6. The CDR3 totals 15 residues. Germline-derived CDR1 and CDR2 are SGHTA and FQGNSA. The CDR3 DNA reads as TGTGCCAGCAGCCGCCTCGGACTAGCGGGAGGGGAGCAGTACTTC. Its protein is CASSRLGLAGGEQYF.

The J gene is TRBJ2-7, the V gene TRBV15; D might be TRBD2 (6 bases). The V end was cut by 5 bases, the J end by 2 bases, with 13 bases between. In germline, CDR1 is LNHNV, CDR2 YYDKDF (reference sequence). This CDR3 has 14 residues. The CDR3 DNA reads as TGTGCCACCAGCGGAGGGGCCGGGGCCTACGAGCAGTACTTC. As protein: CATSGGAGAYEQYF. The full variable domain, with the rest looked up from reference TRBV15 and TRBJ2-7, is DAMVIQNPRYQVTQFGKPVTLSCSQTLNHNVMYWYQQKSSQAPKLLFHYYDKDFNNEADTPDNFQSRRPNTSFCFLDIRSPGLGDTAMYLCATSGGAGAYEQYFGPGTRLTVT.

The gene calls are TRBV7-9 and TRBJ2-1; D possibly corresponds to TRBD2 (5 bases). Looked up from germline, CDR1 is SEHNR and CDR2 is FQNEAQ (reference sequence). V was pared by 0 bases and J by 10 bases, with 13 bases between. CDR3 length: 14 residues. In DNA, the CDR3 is TGTGCCAGCAGCTTAGCGACTGAGGGCGGGGAGCAGTTCTTC. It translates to CASSLATEGGEQFF.

CDR3 sequence (DNA): TGTGCCAGCAGCTTCACCGGTGGAGATACGCAGTATTTT. Its protein is CASSFTGGDTQYF. The V gene is TRBV11-3, the J gene TRBJ2-3; D ambiguous. V dropped 3 bases and J dropped 5 bases, with 9 bases sitting between them. This CDR3 comprises 13 residues. Germline-derived CDR1 and CDR2 are SGHNT and YENEEA.